The 30 T cell receptor beta chains listed next were all sequenced from one sample in a study of cytomegalovirus exposure and HLA in healthy donors. The PCR made use of 60 Vbeta and 13 Jbeta primers. The assay was immunoSEQ multiplex PCR, and TCRdb's table has in-frame clones only and misses some. Among roughly 200,000 clones listed, over 70% were seen once. Source material: PBMCs. The receptor source for this set is a man younger than 45 in good health and CMV-seronegative.

The chain uses TRBV29-1 and TRBJ2-4; TRBD1 matches 9 bases. The germline CDR1 and CDR2 sequences are SQVTM and ANQGSEA. V lost 3 bases to trimming and J lost 7 bases; unmatched junction nucleotides: 4. This CDR3 is built from 13 residues. In DNA form, the CDR3 reads TGCAGCGTTGAGGGACAGGGTGAGAACATTCAGTACTTC. It specifies CSVEGQGENIQYF.

This sequence joins TRBV29-1 and TRBJ1-1, with TRBD1 as a possible D gene (6 bases). The ends were cut back, 3 bases at V and 0 bases at J, with 14 bases in the middle. The CDR3 spans 15 residues. Germline-derived CDR1 and CDR2 are SQVTM and ANQGSEA. This chain's CDR3 is CSVDPRRQVNTEAFF. The CDR3 coding sequence is TGCAGCGTTGATCCCCGGAGACAGGTGAACACTGAAGCTTTCTTT.

The genes are TRBV7-9 and TRBJ1-4, with no clear D. The CDR3 is 13 amino acids. CDR1 and CDR2 (germline): SEHNR, FQNEAQ (reference sequence). The germline V and J ends were trimmed by 4 bases and 6 bases, with 9 bases remaining between them. In nucleotides, the CDR3 is TGTGCCAGCAGCTCTAGGAGTGATGAAAAACTGTTTTTT. Its translation: CASSSRSDEKLFF.

In this sample, this clone turned up a few times. The V call is TRBV4-2, the J call TRBJ2-3; perhaps TRBD2 as D (6 bases). The CDR3 totals 13 residues. Germline-derived CDR1 and CDR2 are LGHNA and YNFKEQ. Trimming left V 1 base short and J 4 bases short, with 6 bases between. This CDR3 reads CASSQGEADTQYF. As DNA, the CDR3 is TGTGCCAGCAGCCAAGGGGAGGCAGATACGCAGTATTTT.

The CDR3: CASSPPTGEASGANVLTF. The CDR3 DNA reads TGTGCCAGTAGTCCCCCGACAGGGGAGGCATCTGGGGCCAACGTCCTGACTTTC. The chain joins TRBV19 to TRBJ2-6, with 8 bases fitting TRBD1. This CDR3 comprises 18 residues. Per germline, CDR1 LNHDA and CDR2 SQIVND (reference sequence). The junction had 10 bases not matched to a gene; V was cut back by 5 bases and J by 1 base. The whole variable domain, filled in from reference TRBV19 and TRBJ2-6, reads DGGITQSPKYLFRKEGQNVTLSCEQNLNHDAMYWYRQDPGQGLRLIYYSQIVNDFQKGDIAEGYSVSREKKESFPLTVTSAQKNPTAFYLCASSPPTGEASGANVLTFGAGSRLTVL.

J is TRBJ2-2 and V is TRBV7-6; D perhaps matches TRBD1 (5 bases). This CDR3 contains 18 residues. V lost 4 bases, J lost 0 bases, and 18 bases lay in between. Germline V gene lookup returns CDR1 SGHVS and CDR2 FNYEAQ. CDR3 amino acids: CASSSGVGQSANTGELFF. As DNA, the CDR3 is TGTGCCAGCAGCTCCGGAGTGGGGCAATCCGCGAACACCGGGGAGCTGTTTTTT.

The count of this clone is one. The V call is TRBV4-1, the J call TRBJ2-7; 7 nucleotides align to TRBD2. Trimming took 0 bases from V and 4 from J; bases not matched to a gene: 3. The CDR3 length is 14 residues. Germline CDR1 reads MGHRA; CDR2 reads YSYEKL. This CDR3 is CASSQEGGPYEQYF. The CDR3 coding sequence is TGCGCCAGCAGCCAAGAGGGAGGGCCTTACGAGCAGTACTTC.

A few counts support this clone. This chain joins TRBV27 and TRBJ2-7; TRBD1 agrees at 9 bases. In germline, CDR1 is MNHEY, CDR2 SMNVEV (reference sequence). The CDR3 spans 15 residues. J gave up 6 bases and V 6 bases, and 12 bases lay outside the gene matches. For the CDR3, the DNA is TGTGCCAGCAGGGGGGACAGGGAAGTAATAGGCGAGCAGTACTTC. Protein product: CASRGDREVIGEQYF.

The chain joins TRBV27 to TRBJ2-1; 10 bases are a match to TRBD2. CDR3 size: 15 residues. The ends lost 6 bases at V and 10 bases at J; junction bases unmatched: 12. CDR1 and CDR2 from the germline V gene are MNHEY and SMNVEV (reference sequence). The CDR3 loop is CASSPSGGAWGEQFF. The CDR3 DNA is TGTGCCAGCAGCCCAAGCGGGGGGGCCTGGGGAGAGCAGTTCTTC.

The chain links TRBV5-1 to TRBJ2-5, with TRBD1 matching 7 bases. The V gene end was trimmed by 9 bases and the J gene end by 0 bases; junction bases not matched to a gene: 2. From germline, CDR1 is SGHRS and CDR2 YFSETQ. The CDR3 spans 12 residues. In DNA, the CDR3 is TGCGCCACCCAGGGGGACCAAGAGACCCAGTACTTC. Translated, it gives CATQGDQETQYF.

The chain combines TRBV28 with TRBJ2-5; D remains ambiguous. The V and J ends lost 3 bases and 7 bases respectively, with 6 bases between them. The CDR3 is 11 residues long. Per germline, CDR1 MDHEN and CDR2 SYDVKM. In DNA, the CDR3 is TGTGCCAGCAGTTTTGGCCGGACCCAGTACTTC. Protein: CASSFGRTQYF. The full variable domain, rest sourced from reference TRBV28 and TRBJ2-5, is DVKVTQSSRYLVKRTGEKVFLECVQDMDHENMFWYRQDPGLGLRLIYFSYDVKMKEKGDIPEGYSVSREKKERFSLILESASTNQTSMYLCASSFGRTQYFGPGTRLLVL.

The chain joins TRBV15 to TRBJ2-7; D perhaps matches TRBD2 (5 bases). Germline V gives CDR1 LNHNV, CDR2 YYDKDF (reference sequence). V lost 0 bases and J lost 4, with 7 bases in between. The CDR3 covers 13 residues. The CDR3 loop is CATSREGAYEQYF. In nucleotides, the CDR3 is TGTGCCACCAGCAGAGAGGGAGCATACGAGCAGTACTTC.

The genes are TRBV6-1 and TRBJ2-1, with 10 bases that match TRBD1. Germline V lookup: CDR1 MNHNS, CDR2 SASEGT. The CDR3 has 15 residues. The V gene end was trimmed by 6 bases and the J gene end by 4 bases; junction bases not matched to a gene: 6. CDR3 sequence reads: CASSSGTGAYNEQFF. The CDR3 DNA sequence: TGTGCCAGCAGCTCCGGGACAGGGGCATACAATGAGCAGTTCTTC.

This clone occurred once. This chain uses TRBV7-2 with TRBJ1-2; TRBD1 aligns across 7 bases. CDR3 length equals 15 residues. The V gene end was trimmed by 4 bases and the J gene end by 7 bases; junction bases not matched to a gene: 12. Germline-derived CDR1 and CDR2 are SGHTA and FQGNSA. CDR3 nucleotides: TGTGCCAGCAGCTCGAAGAACACAGGGGTAGGTGGCTACACCTTC. It codes for CASSSKNTGVGGYTF.

The rearrangement links TRBV10-3 to TRBJ1-1; D uncertain. The CDR3 extends over 15 amino acids. The germline CDR1 and CDR2 sequences are ENHRY and SYGVKD. V was trimmed by 0 bases and J by 1 base, leaving 9 bases between them. Here the CDR3 reads CAISESGRENTEAFF. The CDR3, as DNA: TGTGCCATCAGTGAGTCTGGGAGGGAGAACACTGAAGCTTTCTTT.

This chain connects TRBV6-5 to TRBJ1-1, with a possible D match to TRBD1 (6 bases). Germline CDR1 is MNHEY and CDR2 is SVGAGI. The CDR3 has 14 residues. V was clipped by 4 bases and J by 11 bases, with 20 bases between them. This CDR3 is CASSWNGQSNRAFF. The CDR3 DNA is TGTGCCAGCAGTTGGAATGGACAGTCCAACCGGGCTTTCTTT.

This chain uses TRBV18 with TRBJ2-7, with TRBD2 matching 12 bases. Germline V lookup: CDR1 KGHSH, CDR2 LQKENI. V trimming: 3 bases; J trimming: 6 bases; junction bases outside the gene matches: 6. The CDR3 has 15 residues. DNA of the CDR3: TGTGCCAGCTCACCCCCTAGCGGGAGGGCCTTCGAGCAGTACTTC. Protein: CASSPPSGRAFEQYF.

This chain links TRBV6-5 with TRBJ1-4, with 7 bases matching TRBD1. V shed 0 bases, J shed 8 bases, and the junction held 9 bases outside the gene matches. This CDR3 is built from 16 residues. From germline, CDR1 is MNHEY and CDR2 SVGAGI. CDR3 protein: CASSYSRQGIGEKLFF. As DNA, the CDR3 is TGTGCCAGCAGTTACTCGAGACAGGGAATAGGGGAAAAACTGTTTTTT.

The chain has TRBV6-5 and TRBJ1-3, with 8 positions matching TRBD1. CDR3 size: 15 residues. Germline CDR1 is MNHEY and CDR2 is SVGAGI. V dropped 3 bases and J dropped 2; count of bases not matched to a gene: 3. The CDR3 bases are TGTGCCAGCAGTTATGAGACAGGGGCTGGAAACACCATATATTTT. This gives the protein CASSYETGAGNTIYF.

The chain carries TRBV20-1 and TRBJ1-4, with 9 bases identical to TRBD1. The junction had 3 bases not matched to a gene; V was cut back by 6 bases and J by 13 bases. This CDR3 has 10 amino acids. In germline, CDR1 is DFQATT, CDR2 SNEGSKA (reference sequence). CDR3 region: CSASDRGLFF. DNA for the CDR3: TGCAGTGCATCGGACAGGGGACTGTTTTTT.

The chain links TRBV6-1 to TRBJ2-7, with D maybe TRBD1 (5 bases). CDR1 is MNHNS, CDR2 SASEGT, per germline. The CDR3 runs 16 residues. The V gene lost 0 bases and the J gene lost 5 bases, with 17 bases spanning the gap. Written as DNA, the CDR3 is TGTGCCAGCAGTGAAGCGCTGGGGCAGGGAAGTAACGAGCAGTACTTC. It specifies CASSEALGQGSNEQYF.

Concerning this clone itself: Additional DNA sequences in this sample encode the identical CDR3. The chain links TRBV25-1 to TRBJ2-2, with D possibly being TRBD1 (5 bases). This CDR3 region has 16 residues. Deletions cut 0 bases from V and 3 bases from J, with 11 bases between. Germline assignment: CDR1 MGHDK and CDR2 SYGVNS. DNA of the CDR3: TGTGCCAGCAGTGAATATGGCAGGGCGGACACCGGGGAGCTGTTTTTT. Translating gives CASSEYGRADTGELFF.

This clone was seen just once. The V and J genes are TRBV27 and TRBJ2-1, with TRBD2 identical over 8 bases. Germline V gene sequence: CDR1 MNHEY, CDR2 SMNVEV (reference sequence). The trim removed 7 bases at V and 0 bases at J, leaving 5 bases unmatched. The CDR3 is 15 residues long. The CDR3 loop reads CASNPGGTSYNEQFF. The CDR3 coding sequence is TGTGCCAGCAACCCGGGGGGGACCTCCTACAATGAGCAGTTCTTC.

The chain links TRBV5-1 to TRBJ2-5, with unresolved D. The V end was cut by 0 bases, the J end by 7 bases, with 7 bases between. Germline CDR1 reads SGHRS; CDR2 reads YFSETQ. The CDR3 contains 12 residues. The CDR3 DNA reads TGCGCCAGCAGCTTGGAACCGAGGACCCAGTACTTC. It is translated as CASSLEPRTQYF.

V is TRBV6-1 and J is TRBJ2-2; D may be TRBD2 (5 bases). The CDR3 spans 11 residues. The germline V gene has CDR1 MNHNS and CDR2 SASEGT. The ends were cut back, 8 bases at V and 5 bases at J, with 6 bases in the middle. CDR3: CASGETGELFF. CDR3 coding DNA: TGTGCCAGCGGGGAGACCGGGGAGCTGTTTTTT.

The V gene is TRBV4-3, the J gene TRBJ2-7; D possibly corresponds to TRBD1 (6 bases). V gave up 3 bases and J gave up 6 bases, with 15 bases separating them. Germline V gene data show CDR1 as LGHNA and CDR2 as YSLEER. The CDR3 has 14 residues. CDR3 protein: CASSHTMVGAEQYF. CDR3 DNA sequence: TGCGCCAGCAGCCATACCATGGTGGGGGCCGAGCAGTACTTC.

The genes are TRBV7-2 and TRBJ2-5, with D possibly TRBD2 on 7 matching bases. The CDR3 covers 15 residues. Germline values: CDR1 SGHTA, CDR2 FQGNSA. Trimming shortened V by 3 bases and J by 0 bases, and 11 bases separated the two germline ends. DNA of the CDR3: TGTGCCAGCAGCTTTGGGGGGGGCAACCAAGAGACCCAGTACTTC. Amino acids: CASSFGGGNQETQYF.

The rearrangement joins TRBV19 to TRBJ2-3, with D uncertain. This CDR3 is built from 16 residues. With 6 bases removed from V and 2 bases from J, the gap between germline ends came to 18 bases. The V gene's germline CDR1 is LNHDA and CDR2 SQIVND (reference sequence). The DNA of the CDR3 is TGTGCCAGTAGCTCAAGACTTACTCGGTCCACAGATACGCAGTATTTT. As protein: CASSSRLTRSTDTQYF.

The genes are TRBV10-3 and TRBJ2-2, with 8 bases aligning to TRBD1. Germline V gives CDR1 ENHRY, CDR2 SYGVKD. The length of the CDR3 is 17 residues. Trimming at V came to 3 bases and at J to 4 bases, leaving 10 bases not matched to a gene. CDR3 in DNA: TGTGCCATCAGTGATGACCCGGGACAGGTTTCCACCGGGGAGCTGTTTTTT. Encoded protein: CAISDDPGQVSTGELFF.

V gene TRBV7-8 combines with J gene TRBJ2-6, with D possibly matching TRBD2 (6 bases). Germline CDR1 and CDR2: SGHVS and FQNEAQ. The length of the CDR3 is 19 residues. Trimming cost V 6 bases and J 3 bases, with 24 bases left between them. Written as DNA, the CDR3 is TGTGCCAGCAGAAAAGGATCGGGAGCTGGTGTTGGTGGGGCCAACGTCCTGACTTTC. Its translation: CASRKGSGAGVGGANVLTF.